Presented here are 25 T cell receptor beta chains from one specimen sequenced in a study of cytomegalovirus exposure and HLA in healthy donors. The PCR used 60 Vbeta and 13 Jbeta primers. Measured with immunoSEQ multiplex PCR; TCRdb has only the in-frame clones, and not every one. The sample has 100,000 to 150,000 clones, roughly 74% seen once. The sample was PBMCs. Receptor source: a middle-aged man in good health and CMV-seropositive.

The V gene is TRBV5-1, the J gene TRBJ2-7, with 12 bases matching TRBD2. This CDR3 has 17 amino acids. Germline lookup yields CDR1 SGHRS and CDR2 YFSETQ. V gave up 5 bases and J gave up 0 bases; unmatched junction bases: 9. As DNA, the CDR3 is TGCGCCAGCAGTTCTGGACTAGCGGGGCAACACTCCTACGAGCAGTACTTC. The encoded protein is CASSSGLAGQHSYEQYF.

This chain uses TRBV6-5 with TRBJ1-2, with 12 nucleotides matching TRBD1. With 5 bases clipped from V and 3 bases from J, the junction kept 4 bases outside the gene matches. CDR3 length equals 15 residues. Per germline, CDR1 MNHEY and CDR2 SVGAGI. The CDR3 protein is CASSPGTGGDYGYTF. The CDR3, as DNA: TGTGCCAGCAGTCCAGGGACAGGGGGCGACTATGGCTACACCTTC.

The chain employs TRBV18 and TRBJ2-3, with a tentative D call TRBD2 (6 bases). Looked up from germline, CDR1 is KGHSH and CDR2 is LQKENI. The CDR3 contains 18 residues. Trimming removed 3 bases at V and 0 bases at J, with 19 bases between. For the CDR3, the DNA is TGTGCCAGCTCACCGAATCTTCCGGGACTCGCTAGCACAGATACGCAGTATTTT. Its protein is CASSPNLPGLASTDTQYF. The full variable domain, completed using reference TRBV18 and TRBJ2-3, is NAGVMQNPRHLVRRRGQEARLRCSPMKGHSHVYWYRQLPEEGLKFMVYLQKENIIDESGMPKERFSAEFPKEGPSILRIQQVVRGDSAAYFCASSPNLPGLASTDTQYFGPGTRLTVL.

This clone has only a few counts. A read error may produce the germline difference seen at one junction end. Here the CDR3 reads CSSSLAGGGLYEQYF. In DNA, the CDR3 is TGTTCCAGCAGCTTAGCCGGGGGGGGGCTCTACGAGCAGTACTTC. V usage is TRBV7-9 and J usage is TRBJ2-7; TRBD2 matches 8 bases. This CDR3 is 15 amino acids long. Germline lookup yields CDR1 SEHNR and CDR2 FQNEAQ (reference sequence).

This chain connects TRBV11-2 to TRBJ1-1; D gene uncertain. The V gene's germline CDR1 is SGHAT and CDR2 FQNNGV. The CDR3 loop spans 14 amino acids. The V gene lost 1 base and the J gene lost 0 bases, with 6 bases spanning the gap. CDR3 protein: CASSLVSMNTEAFF. CDR3 DNA: TGTGCCAGCAGCTTAGTCAGTATGAACACTGAAGCTTTCTTT.

This clone was seen more than once but under ten times. This chain joins TRBV6-5 and TRBJ1-5; no firm D call. Germline V CDR1 and CDR2: MNHEY, SVGAGI. The CDR3 contains 16 residues. V shed 2 bases and J shed 1 base, with 12 bases lying between them. The CDR3 coding sequence is TGTGCCAGCAGTTACATCGAGAGGGTAAGCAATCAGCCCCAGCATTTT. This translates into CASSYIERVSNQPQHF.

The J gene is TRBJ1-6, the V gene TRBV5-6; 7 nucleotides align to TRBD1. V lost 4 bases and J lost 4; bases outside the gene matches: 2. The CDR3 is 14 amino acids. Germline CDR1 and CDR2: SGHDT and YYEEEE. The CDR3 DNA is TGTGCCAGCAGCCCGGGACAGTATAATTCACCCCTCCACTTT. It encodes CASSPGQYNSPLHF.

This rearrangement joins TRBV5-5 to TRBJ1-4; 8 bases line up with TRBD1. J lost 4 bases, V lost 0 bases, and 5 bases had no gene match. This CDR3 is 16 amino acids long. Germline CDR1 is SGHKS and CDR2 is YYEKEE (reference sequence). The CDR3 sequence: CASSLAADRVNEKLFF. DNA of the CDR3: TGTGCCAGCAGCTTGGCCGCGGACAGGGTTAATGAAAAACTGTTTTTT.

The gene calls are TRBV4-2 and TRBJ1-2; D gene uncertain. Germline assignment: CDR1 LGHNA and CDR2 YNFKEQ. The V end was cut by 0 bases, the J end by 7 bases, with 12 bases between. The length of the CDR3 is 14 residues. CDR3 loop: CASSQEEGPIGYTF. CDR3 DNA: TGTGCCAGCAGCCAAGAGGAGGGTCCGATTGGCTACACCTTC.

The table lists this clone with a count of one. The V gene is TRBV29-1, the J gene TRBJ2-7; 9 bases fit TRBD1. The V and J ends lost 4 bases and 5 bases, in that order; junction bases with no gene match: 9. The CDR3 is 14 residues long. The germline CDR1 and CDR2 sequences are SQVTM and ANQGSEA. In DNA form, the CDR3 reads TGCAGCGTTGCGCTACAGGGGGCGAGAAACGAGCAGTACTTC. Amino acids: CSVALQGARNEQYF.

This chain links TRBV7-2 with TRBJ2-3; 16 nucleotides match TRBD2. CDR1 and CDR2 from the germline V gene are SGHTA and FQGNSA. The ends lost 0 bases at V and 7 bases at J; junction bases unmatched: 10. The CDR3 sequence is 19 residues long. This CDR3 reads CASSLAQGLAGGPPYTQYF. The CDR3 DNA follows: TGTGCCAGCAGCTTAGCGCAGGGACTAGCGGGGGGGCCGCCTTATACGCAGTATTTT.

V and J are TRBV27 and TRBJ2-1, with TRBD2 identical over 9 bases. The V and J ends lost 2 bases and 3 bases, in that order; junction bases with no gene match: 11. CDR3 length: 18 amino acids. Germline CDR1 reads MNHEY; CDR2 reads SMNVEV (reference sequence). The CDR3 loop reads CASSLSGLLAGSYNEQFF. In DNA, the CDR3 is TGTGCCAGCAGTTTAAGTGGCCTGCTAGCGGGAAGCTACAATGAGCAGTTCTTC.

This sequence joins TRBV6-6 and TRBJ2-1, with 9 bases aligning to TRBD2. Germline V gives CDR1 MNHNY, CDR2 SVGAGI (reference sequence). V lost 6 bases to trimming and J lost 3 bases; unmatched junction nucleotides: 6. The CDR3 extends over 15 amino acids. This chain's CDR3 is CASSFSGSIYNEQFF. The CDR3 nucleotides read TGTGCCAGCAGCTTTAGCGGGAGTATCTACAATGAGCAGTTCTTC.

The chain has TRBV15 and TRBJ2-2; 15 bases are a match to TRBD2. Germline V gene sequence: CDR1 LNHNV, CDR2 YYDKDF (reference sequence). The V segment lost 3 bases and the J segment 6 bases; nucleotides outside the gene matches: 5. The CDR3 sequence is 17 residues long. CDR3 sequence (DNA): TGTGCCACCAGCAGCGAGGGACTAGCGGGAGGACCCGGGGAGCTGTTTTTT. As protein: CATSSEGLAGGPGELFF.

This clone was seen more than once but under ten times. V is TRBV30 and J is TRBJ1-5; maybe TRBD1 (6 bases). This CDR3 spans 16 amino acids. Germline V gene lookup returns CDR1 GTSNPN and CDR2 SVGIG (reference sequence). Between the trimmed V and J ends, which lost 2 bases and 2 bases, there was a span of 16 bases. DNA of the CDR3: TGTGCCTGGAGTAATTCGGGGGGGGCGGGCAATCAGCCCCAGCATTTT. Its protein is CAWSNSGGAGNQPQHF.

V is TRBV30 and J is TRBJ1-2; possible D gene TRBD1, 6 bases. In germline, CDR1 is GTSNPN, CDR2 SVGIG (reference sequence). The CDR3 has 13 residues. Trimming removed 0 bases at V and 3 bases at J, with 8 bases between. The CDR3 sequence: CAWSVRQDYGYTF. In DNA form, the CDR3 reads TGTGCCTGGAGTGTCAGACAGGACTATGGCTACACCTTC.

This chain joins TRBV4-2 and TRBJ2-5; TRBD2 agrees at 11 bases. Trimming at V came to 1 base and at J to 5 bases, leaving 0 bases not matched to a gene. CDR3 length: 14 residues. CDR1 LGHNA and CDR2 YNFKEQ come from the germline V gene. In DNA, the CDR3 is TGTGCCAGCAGCCAAGGGACTAGCGGGGAGACCCAGTACTTC. Translated: CASSQGTSGETQYF.

This sequence joins TRBV5-1 and TRBJ2-3; 10 bases match TRBD1. Germline V CDR1 and CDR2: SGHRS, YFSETQ. This CDR3 has 17 residues. V dropped 2 bases and J dropped 11; count of bases not matched to a gene: 17. The CDR3 coding sequence is TGCGCCAGCAGCTTAATCGGGAGACGGACAGGGGGGAAGGGGCAGTATTTT. It yields the protein CASSLIGRRTGGKGQYF.

The chain joins TRBV18 to TRBJ1-4; 9 bases are shared with TRBD1. The CDR3 extends over 16 amino acids. Germline CDR1 and CDR2: KGHSH and LQKENI. The V and J ends lost 3 bases and 6 bases, in that order; junction bases with no gene match: 8. The CDR3 is CASSPLGQGQDEKLFF. The DNA for the CDR3 is TGTGCCAGCTCACCGCTTGGACAGGGGCAGGATGAAAAACTGTTTTTT.

With regard to this clone: Germline and junction disagree at one end, which may indicate a read error. The rearrangement uses TRBV7-7 and TRBJ2-5; 7 nucleotides line up with TRBD2. The germline V gene has CDR1 SSHAT and CDR2 FNYEAQ (reference sequence). This CDR3 comprises 16 residues. The CDR3 protein is CASSTTPRLAQETQYF. CDR3 bases: TGTGCTAGCAGCACGACCCCACGACTAGCTCAAGAGACCCAGTACTTC.

The chain combines TRBV9 with TRBJ2-2; 8 nucleotides match TRBD1. Germline trimming cut 2 bases from V and 1 base from J; bases unmatched to any gene: 7. Germline V gene sequence: CDR1 SGDLS, CDR2 YYNGEE. There are 17 residues in the CDR3. The CDR3 DNA reads as TGTGCCAGCAGCGTCCAACGGGACAGGAAGAACACCGGGGAGCTGTTTTTT. Residues: CASSVQRDRKNTGELFF.

Note on this clone: Distinct nucleotide sequences in the sample also encode this CDR3. The genes are TRBV19 and TRBJ2-7; D is possibly TRBD2 (5 bases). This CDR3 contains 13 residues. CDR1 and CDR2 from the germline V gene are LNHDA and SQIVND (reference sequence). With 5 bases removed from V and 3 bases from J, the gap between germline ends came to 11 bases. CDR3 region: CASSSQRGYEQYF. CDR3 DNA: TGTGCCAGTAGTTCTCAACGGGGCTACGAGCAGTACTTC.

V is TRBV7-2 and J is TRBJ2-5; no definite D call. CDR3 length equals 13 residues. V gave up 3 bases and J gave up 4 bases, with 9 bases separating them. Germline V gives CDR1 SGHTA, CDR2 FQGNSA. The CDR3 DNA is TGTGCCAGCAGCTTTAGACTCACAGAGACCCAGTACTTC. Translated: CASSFRLTETQYF. The full variable domain, its missing parts supplied by reference TRBV7-2 and TRBJ2-5, is GAGVSQSPSNKVTEKGKDVELRCDPISGHTALYWYRQSLGQGLEFLIYFQGNSAPDKSGLPSDRFSAERTGGSVSTLTIQRTQQEDSAVYLCASSFRLTETQYFGPGTRLLVL.

This clone was recorded a few times. The J gene is TRBJ1-6, the V gene TRBV5-5; 7 bases agree with TRBD1. The CDR3 contains 15 residues. Trimming at V came to 3 bases and at J to 7 bases, leaving 7 bases not matched to a gene. Germline assignment: CDR1 SGHKS and CDR2 YYEKEE (reference sequence). CDR3 sequence: CASSSAGTENSPLHF. The DNA of the CDR3 is TGTGCCAGCAGCTCCGCAGGGACAGAAAATTCACCCCTCCACTTT. The full variable domain, its missing parts supplied by reference TRBV5-5 and TRBJ1-6, is DAGVTQSPTHLIKTRGQQVTLRCSPISGHKSVSWYQQVLGQGPQFIFQYYEKEERGRGNFPDRFSARQFPNYSSELNVNALLLGDSALYLCASSSAGTENSPLHFGNGTRLTVT.

CDR3 sequence: CASSLPQGAPGNTIYF. DNA for the CDR3: TGTGCCAGCAGTTTACCTCAGGGCGCGCCAGGAAACACCATATATTTT. The J gene is TRBJ1-3, the V gene TRBV28; TRBD1 might be the D (5 bases). The CDR3 runs to 16 residues. V lost 2 bases and J lost 4, with 15 bases in between. CDR1 and CDR2 (germline): MDHEN, SYDVKM.